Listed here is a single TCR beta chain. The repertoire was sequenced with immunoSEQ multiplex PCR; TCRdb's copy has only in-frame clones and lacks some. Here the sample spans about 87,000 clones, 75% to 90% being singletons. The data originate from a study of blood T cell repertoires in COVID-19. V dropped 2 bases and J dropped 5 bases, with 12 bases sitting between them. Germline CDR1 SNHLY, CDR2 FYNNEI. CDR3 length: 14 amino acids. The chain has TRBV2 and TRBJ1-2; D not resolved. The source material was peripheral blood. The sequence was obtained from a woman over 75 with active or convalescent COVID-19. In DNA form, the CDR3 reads TGTGCCAGCAGTGAATCCGGGATAGGTTATGGCTACACCTTC. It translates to CASSESGIGYGYTF.